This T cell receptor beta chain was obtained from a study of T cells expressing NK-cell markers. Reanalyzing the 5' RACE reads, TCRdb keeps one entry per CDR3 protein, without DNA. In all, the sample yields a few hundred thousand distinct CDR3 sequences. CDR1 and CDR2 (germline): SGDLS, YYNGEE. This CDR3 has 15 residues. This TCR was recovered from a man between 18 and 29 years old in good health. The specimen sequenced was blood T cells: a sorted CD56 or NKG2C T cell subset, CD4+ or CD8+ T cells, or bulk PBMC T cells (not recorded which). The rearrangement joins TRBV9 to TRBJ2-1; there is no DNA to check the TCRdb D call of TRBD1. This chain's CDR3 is CASSAVGQYQGEQFF. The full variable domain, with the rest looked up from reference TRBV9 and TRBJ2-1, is DSGVTQTPKHLITATGQRVTLRCSPRSGDLSVYWYQQSLDQGLQFLIQYYNGEERAKGNILERFSAQQFPDLHSELNLSSLELGDSALYFCASSAVGQYQGEQFFGPGTRLTVL.